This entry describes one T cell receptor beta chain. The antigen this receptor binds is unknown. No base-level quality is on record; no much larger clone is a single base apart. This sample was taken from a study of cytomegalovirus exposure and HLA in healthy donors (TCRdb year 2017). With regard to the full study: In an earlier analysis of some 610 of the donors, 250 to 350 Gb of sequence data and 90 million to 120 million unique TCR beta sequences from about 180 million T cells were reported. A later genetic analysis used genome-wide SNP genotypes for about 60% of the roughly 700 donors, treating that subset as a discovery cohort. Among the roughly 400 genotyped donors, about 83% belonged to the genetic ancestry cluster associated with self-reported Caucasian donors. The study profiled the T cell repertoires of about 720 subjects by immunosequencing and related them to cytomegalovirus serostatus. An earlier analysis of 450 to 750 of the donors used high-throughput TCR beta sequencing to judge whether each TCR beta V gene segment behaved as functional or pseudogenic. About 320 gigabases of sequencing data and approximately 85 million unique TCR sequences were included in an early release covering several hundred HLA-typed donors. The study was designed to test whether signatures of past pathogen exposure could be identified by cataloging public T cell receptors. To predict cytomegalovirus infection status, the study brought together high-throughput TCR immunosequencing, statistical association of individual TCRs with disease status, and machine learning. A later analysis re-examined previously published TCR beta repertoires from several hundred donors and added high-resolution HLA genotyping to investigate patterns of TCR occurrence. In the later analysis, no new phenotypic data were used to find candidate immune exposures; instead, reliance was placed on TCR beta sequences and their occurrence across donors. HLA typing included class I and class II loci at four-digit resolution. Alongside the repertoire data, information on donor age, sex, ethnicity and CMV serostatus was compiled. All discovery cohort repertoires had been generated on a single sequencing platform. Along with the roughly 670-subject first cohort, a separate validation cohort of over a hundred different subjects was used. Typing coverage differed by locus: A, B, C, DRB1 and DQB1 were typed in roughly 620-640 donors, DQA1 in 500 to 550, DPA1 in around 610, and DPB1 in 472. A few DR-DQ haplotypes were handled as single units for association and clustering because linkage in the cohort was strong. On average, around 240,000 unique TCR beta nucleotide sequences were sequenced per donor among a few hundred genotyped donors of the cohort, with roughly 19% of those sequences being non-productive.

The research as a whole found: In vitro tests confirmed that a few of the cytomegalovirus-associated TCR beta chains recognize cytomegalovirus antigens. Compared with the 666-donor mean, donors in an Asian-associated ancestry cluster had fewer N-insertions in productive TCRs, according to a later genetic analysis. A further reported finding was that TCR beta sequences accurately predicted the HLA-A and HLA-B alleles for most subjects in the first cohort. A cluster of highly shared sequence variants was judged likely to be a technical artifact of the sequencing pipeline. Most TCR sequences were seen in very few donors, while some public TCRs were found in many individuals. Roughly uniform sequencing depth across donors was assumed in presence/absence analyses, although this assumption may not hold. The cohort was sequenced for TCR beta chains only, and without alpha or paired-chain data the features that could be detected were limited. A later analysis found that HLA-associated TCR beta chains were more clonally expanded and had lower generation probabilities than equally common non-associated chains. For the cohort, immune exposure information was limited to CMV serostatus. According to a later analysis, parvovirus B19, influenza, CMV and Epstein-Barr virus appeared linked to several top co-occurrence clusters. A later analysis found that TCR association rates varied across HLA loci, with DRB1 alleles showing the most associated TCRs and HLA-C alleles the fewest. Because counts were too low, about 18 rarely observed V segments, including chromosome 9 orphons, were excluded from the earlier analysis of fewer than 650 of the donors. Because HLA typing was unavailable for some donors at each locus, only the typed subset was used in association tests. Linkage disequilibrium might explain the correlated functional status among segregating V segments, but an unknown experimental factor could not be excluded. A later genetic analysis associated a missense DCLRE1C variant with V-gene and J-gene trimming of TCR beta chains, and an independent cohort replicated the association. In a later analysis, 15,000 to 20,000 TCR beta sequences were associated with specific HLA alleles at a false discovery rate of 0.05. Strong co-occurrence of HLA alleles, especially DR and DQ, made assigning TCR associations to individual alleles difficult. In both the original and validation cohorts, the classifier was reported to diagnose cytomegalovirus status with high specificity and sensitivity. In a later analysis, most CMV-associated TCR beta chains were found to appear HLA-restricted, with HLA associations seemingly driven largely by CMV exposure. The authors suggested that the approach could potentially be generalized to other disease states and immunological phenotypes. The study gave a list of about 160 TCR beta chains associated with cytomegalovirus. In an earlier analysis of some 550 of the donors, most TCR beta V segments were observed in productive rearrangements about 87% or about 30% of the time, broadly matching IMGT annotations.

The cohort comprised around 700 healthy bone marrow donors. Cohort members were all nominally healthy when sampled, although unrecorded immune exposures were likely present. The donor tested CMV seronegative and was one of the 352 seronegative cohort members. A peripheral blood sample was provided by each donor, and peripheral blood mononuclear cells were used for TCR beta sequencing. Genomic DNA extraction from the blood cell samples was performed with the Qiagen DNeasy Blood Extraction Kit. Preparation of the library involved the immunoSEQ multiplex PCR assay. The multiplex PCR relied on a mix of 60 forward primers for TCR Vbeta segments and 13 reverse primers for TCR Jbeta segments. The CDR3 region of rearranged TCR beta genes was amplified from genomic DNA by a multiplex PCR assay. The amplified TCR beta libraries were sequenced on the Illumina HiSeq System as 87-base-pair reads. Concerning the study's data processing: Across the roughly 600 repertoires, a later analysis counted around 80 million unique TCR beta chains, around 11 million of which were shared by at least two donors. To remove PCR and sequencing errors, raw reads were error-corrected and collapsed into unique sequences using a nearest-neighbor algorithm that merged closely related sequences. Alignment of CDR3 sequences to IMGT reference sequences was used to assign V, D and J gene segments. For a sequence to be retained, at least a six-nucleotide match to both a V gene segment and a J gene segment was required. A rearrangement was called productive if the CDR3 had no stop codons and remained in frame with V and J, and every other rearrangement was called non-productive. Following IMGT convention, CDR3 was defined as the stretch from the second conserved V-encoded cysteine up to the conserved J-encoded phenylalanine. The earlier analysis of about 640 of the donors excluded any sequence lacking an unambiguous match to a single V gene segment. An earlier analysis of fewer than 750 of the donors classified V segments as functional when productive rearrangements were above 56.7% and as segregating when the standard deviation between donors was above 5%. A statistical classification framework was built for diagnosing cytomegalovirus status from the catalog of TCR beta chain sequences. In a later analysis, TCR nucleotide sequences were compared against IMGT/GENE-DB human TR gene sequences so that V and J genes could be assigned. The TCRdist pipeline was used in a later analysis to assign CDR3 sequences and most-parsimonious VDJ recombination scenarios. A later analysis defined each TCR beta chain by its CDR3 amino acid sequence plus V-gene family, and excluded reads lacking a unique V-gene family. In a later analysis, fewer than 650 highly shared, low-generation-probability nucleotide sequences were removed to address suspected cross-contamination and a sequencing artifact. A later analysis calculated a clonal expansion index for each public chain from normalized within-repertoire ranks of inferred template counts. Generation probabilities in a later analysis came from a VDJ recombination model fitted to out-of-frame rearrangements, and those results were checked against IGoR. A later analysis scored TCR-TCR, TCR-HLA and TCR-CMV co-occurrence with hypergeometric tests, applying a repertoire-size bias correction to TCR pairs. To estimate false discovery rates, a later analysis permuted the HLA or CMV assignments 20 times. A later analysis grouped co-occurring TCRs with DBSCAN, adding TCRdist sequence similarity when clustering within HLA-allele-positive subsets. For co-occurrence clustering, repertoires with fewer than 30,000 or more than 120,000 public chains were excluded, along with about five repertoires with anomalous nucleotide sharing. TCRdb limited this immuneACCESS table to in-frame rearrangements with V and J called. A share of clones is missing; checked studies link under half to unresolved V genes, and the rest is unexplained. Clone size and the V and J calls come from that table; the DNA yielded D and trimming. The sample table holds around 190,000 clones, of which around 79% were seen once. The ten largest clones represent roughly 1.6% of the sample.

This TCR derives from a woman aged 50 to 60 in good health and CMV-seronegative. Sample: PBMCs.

The nucleotides read TGCAGCGTCCGGCGGGGAGCCAAAAACATTCAGTACTTC. The translation is CSVRRGAKNIQYF. Recombination linked TRBV29-1 to TRBJ2-4; the D gene is perhaps TRBD2, on 6 matching bases. The CDR3, cysteine through phenylalanine, is 13 amino acids long. This entry keeps only the CDR3 DNA: 39 bases, framed from base 1. V is cut by 6 bases and J by 0 bases, and the space between the germline ends is 9 bases. CDR1 SQVTM and CDR2 ANQGSEA are derived from the germline V gene.